The T cell receptor (beta chain) under discussion was sequenced for a study of blood T cell repertoires in COVID-19. Study as a whole: PBMCs, B-cell-depleted T cells, or T cells provided the cDNA or gDNA that made up the material.

The method was immunoSEQ multiplex PCR; TCRdb's version includes in-frame clones alone and lacks a portion of them. The repertoire holds approximately 220,000 clones, with 84% as singletons. The sequenced sample consisted of peripheral blood. The clonotype comes from an older woman who had recovered from COVID-19.

CDR3: CASSLQGYSPLHF. As DNA, the CDR3 is TGTGCCAGCAGCCTCCAGGGCTATTCACCCCTCCACTTT. The chain employs TRBV7-9 and TRBJ1-6, with a possible D match to TRBD1 (5 bases). From germline, CDR1 is SEHNR and CDR2 FQNEAQ (reference sequence). Between the trimmed V and J ends, which lost 5 bases and 8 bases, there was a span of 10 bases. CDR3 length equals 13 residues.